What follows are 2 T cell receptor beta chains derived from one specimen sequenced in a study of blood T cells in healthy people across ages. With a J-beta primer mix and a sample-barcoded 5' primer, a second PCR ran 7 to 11 cycles. TCRdb analysed the 5' RACE reads with MiXCR anew, one entry per CDR3 protein. The table has approximately 800,000 distinct CDR3 sequences, 40% to 65% seen once. The sequenced sample consisted of blood. These TCRs come from a man older than 75 in good health.

Points on this clonotype: The junction and the germline gene differ at one end; a read error may be behind it. The CDR3 protein is CSASPAETNYGCTF. CDR3 sequence (DNA): TGCAGTGCTAGCCCGGCAGAGACTAACTATGGCTGCACCTTC. The J gene is TRBJ1-2, the V gene TRBV20-1; D ambiguous. The germline gives CDR1 DFQATT, CDR2 SNEGSKA (reference sequence). This CDR3 spans 14 amino acids.

This clonotype was counted between two and nine times. This chain joins TRBV12-3 or TRBV12-4 and TRBJ2-1; 8 bases fit TRBD2. Trimming removed 6 bases from V and 9 bases from J; junction bases left unmatched: 7. There are 13 residues in the CDR3. CDR3 residues: CASSPGGLGEQFF. CDR3 nucleotide sequence: TGTGCCAGCAGCCCCGGGGGACTAGGTGAGCAGTTCTTC.